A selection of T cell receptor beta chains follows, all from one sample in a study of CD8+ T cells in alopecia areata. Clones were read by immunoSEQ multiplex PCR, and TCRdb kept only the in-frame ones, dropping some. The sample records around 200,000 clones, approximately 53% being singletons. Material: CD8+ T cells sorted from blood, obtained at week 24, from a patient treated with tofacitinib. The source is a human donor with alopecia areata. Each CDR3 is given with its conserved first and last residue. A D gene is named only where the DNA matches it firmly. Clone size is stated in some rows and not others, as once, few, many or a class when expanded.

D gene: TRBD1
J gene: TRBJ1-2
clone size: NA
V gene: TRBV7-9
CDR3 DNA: TGTGCCAGCAGCTCCTCAGACAGGGGCCGGGCTAACTATGGCTACACCTTC
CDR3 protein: CASSSSDRGRANYGYTF

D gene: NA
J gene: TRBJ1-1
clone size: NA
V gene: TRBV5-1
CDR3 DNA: TGCGCCAGCAAGGCTCCAGGGGTCCCTGAAGCTTTCTTT
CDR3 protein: CASKAPGVPEAFF

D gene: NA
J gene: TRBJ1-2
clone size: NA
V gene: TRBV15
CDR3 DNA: TGTGCCACCAGCAGAGCGCAGAGCCCTATCTATGGCTACACCTTC
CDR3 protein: CATSRAQSPIYGYTF

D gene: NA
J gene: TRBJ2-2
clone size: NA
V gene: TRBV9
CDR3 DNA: TGTGCCAGCAGCGTAGACGTGATTGGGGAGCTGTTTTTT
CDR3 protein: CASSVDVIGELFF

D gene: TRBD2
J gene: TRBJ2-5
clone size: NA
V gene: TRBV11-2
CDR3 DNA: TGTGCCAGCAGCTCCCCGGCTAGCGGGGATGGTAGAAGAGAGACCCAGTACTTC
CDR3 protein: CASSSPASGDGRRETQYF

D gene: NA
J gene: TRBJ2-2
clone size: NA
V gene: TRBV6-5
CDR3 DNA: TGTGCCAGCAGTTTCAGACCCCCCCAGGAGCTGTTTTTT
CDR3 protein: CASSFRPPQELFF

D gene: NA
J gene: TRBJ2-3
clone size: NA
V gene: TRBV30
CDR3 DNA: TGTGCCTGGAGGACAGATACGCAGTATTTT
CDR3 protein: CAWRTDTQYF

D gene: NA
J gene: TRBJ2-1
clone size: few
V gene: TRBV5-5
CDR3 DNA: TGCGCCAGCAGCCAGTCGCTGAACAATGAGCAGTTCTTC
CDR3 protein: CASSQSLNNEQFF

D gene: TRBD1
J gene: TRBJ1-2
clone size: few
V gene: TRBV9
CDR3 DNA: TGTGCCAGCAGCGTAGGGGACAGGGCCAATGCATATGGCTACACCTTC
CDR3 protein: CASSVGDRANAYGYTF

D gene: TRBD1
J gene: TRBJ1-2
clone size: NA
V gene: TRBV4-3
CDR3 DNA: TGCGCCAGCAGCCAAGATAGAGGGGGCGGTGATGGCTACACCTTC
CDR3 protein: CASSQDRGGGDGYTF

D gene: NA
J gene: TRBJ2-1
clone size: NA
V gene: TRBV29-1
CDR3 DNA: TGCAGCGTCTCTCTGGGCCGGGGAGAGCAGTTCTTC
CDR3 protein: CSVSLGRGEQFF

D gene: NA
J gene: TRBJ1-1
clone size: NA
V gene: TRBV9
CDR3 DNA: TGTGCCAGCAGCGTAGAGCTCCAAGGCACTGAAGCTTTCTTT
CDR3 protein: CASSVELQGTEAFF

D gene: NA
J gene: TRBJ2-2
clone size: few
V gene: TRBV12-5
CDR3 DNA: TGTGCTAGTGGCGAGGGGGCCGGGGAGCTGTTTTTT
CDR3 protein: CASGEGAGELFF

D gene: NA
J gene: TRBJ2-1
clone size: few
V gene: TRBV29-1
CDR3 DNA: TGCAGCGTTGATAGGCTTCCAAGATCGTACGGTGAGCAGTTCTTC
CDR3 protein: CSVDRLPRSYGEQFF

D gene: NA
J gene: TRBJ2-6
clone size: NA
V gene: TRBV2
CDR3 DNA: TGTGCCAGCAGTGAATCCTGGGTCGATACCTGGGCGGGGGCCAACGTCCTGACTTTC
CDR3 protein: CASSESWVDTWAGANVLTF

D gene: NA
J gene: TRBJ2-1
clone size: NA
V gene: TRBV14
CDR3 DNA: TGTGCCAGCAGCCAAGATTGGAATGAGCAGTTCTTC
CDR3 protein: CASSQDWNEQFF

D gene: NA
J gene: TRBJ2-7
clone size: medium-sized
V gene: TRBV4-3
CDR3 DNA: TGCGCCAGCAGCCAAGGGACAACTAGTGCCTACGAGCAGTACTTC
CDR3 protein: CASSQGTTSAYEQYF

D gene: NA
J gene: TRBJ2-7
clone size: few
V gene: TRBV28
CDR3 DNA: TGTGCCAGCAGTTTGGAGCGGTTCTACGAGCAGTACTTC
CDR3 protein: CASSLERFYEQYF

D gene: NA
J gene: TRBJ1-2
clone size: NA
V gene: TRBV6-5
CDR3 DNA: TGTGCCAGCAGATGGGCCAACTATGGCTACACCTTC
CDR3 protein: CASRWANYGYTF

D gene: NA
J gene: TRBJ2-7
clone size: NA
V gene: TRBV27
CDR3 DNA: TGTGCCAGCAGTCAACTGACCGGCACCGAGCAGTACTTC
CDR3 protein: CASSQLTGTEQYF

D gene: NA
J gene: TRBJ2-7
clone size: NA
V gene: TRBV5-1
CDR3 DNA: TGCGCCAGCAAAGAGAGGGGCCCACGGGACGAGCAGTACTTC
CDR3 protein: CASKERGPRDEQYF

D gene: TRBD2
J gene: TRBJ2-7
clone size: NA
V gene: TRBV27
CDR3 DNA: TGTGCCAGCAGGGGACAAGGGACTAGCCGGTCCTACGAGCAGTACTTC
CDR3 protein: CASRGQGTSRSYEQYF

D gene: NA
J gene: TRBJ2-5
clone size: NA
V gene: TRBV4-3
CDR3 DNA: TGCGCCAGCAGCCAAGATCGCTCAACCGGGGAGACCCAGTACTTC
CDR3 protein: CASSQDRSTGETQYF

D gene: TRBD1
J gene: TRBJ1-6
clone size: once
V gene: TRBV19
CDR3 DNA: TGTGCCAGTAGTCCCGGGACAGATAATTCACCCCTCCACTTT
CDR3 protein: CASSPGTDNSPLHF

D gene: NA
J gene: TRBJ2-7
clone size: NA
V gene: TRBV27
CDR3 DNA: TGTGCCAGCAGTCCGATTGGGAACGAGCAGTACTTC
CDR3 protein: CASSPIGNEQYF

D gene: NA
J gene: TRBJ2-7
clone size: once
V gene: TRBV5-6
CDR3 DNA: TGTGCCAGCAGCAGGAGGTCCAGGTCCTACGAGCAGTACTTC
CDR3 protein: CASSRRSRSYEQYF

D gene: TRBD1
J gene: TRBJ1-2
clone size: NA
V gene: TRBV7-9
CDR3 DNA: TGTGCCAGCAGGCCCGGGACAGGGGGCACGGGCGGGTATGGCTACACCTTC
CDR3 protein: CASRPGTGGTGGYGYTF

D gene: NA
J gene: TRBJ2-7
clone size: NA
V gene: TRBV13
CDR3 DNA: TGTGCCAGCAGCTTAGGGGACAGAAGATACGAGCAGTACTTC
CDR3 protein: CASSLGDRRYEQYF

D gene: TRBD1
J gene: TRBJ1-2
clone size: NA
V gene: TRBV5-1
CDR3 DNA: TGCGCCAGCAGCAAGGACAGGACCAACTATGGCTACACCTTC
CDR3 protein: CASSKDRTNYGYTF

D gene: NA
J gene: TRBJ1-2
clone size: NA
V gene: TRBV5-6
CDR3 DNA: TGTGCCAGCAGCTTGGGACGGGGCAGTGGCTACACCTTC
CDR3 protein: CASSLGRGSGYTF

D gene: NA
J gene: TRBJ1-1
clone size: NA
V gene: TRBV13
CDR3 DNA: TGTGCCAGCAGCTACGGACAGACGAACACTGAAGCTTTCTTT
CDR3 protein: CASSYGQTNTEAFF

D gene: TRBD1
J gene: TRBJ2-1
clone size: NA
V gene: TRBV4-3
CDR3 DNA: TGCGCCAGCAGCCAAGGACAGGGAATATACAATGAGCAGTTCTTC
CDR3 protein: CASSQGQGIYNEQFF

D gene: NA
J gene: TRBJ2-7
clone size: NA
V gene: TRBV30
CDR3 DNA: TGTGCCTGGAGTGTAGGCCGGGCAGCCTACGAGCAGTACTTC
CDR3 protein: CAWSVGRAAYEQYF

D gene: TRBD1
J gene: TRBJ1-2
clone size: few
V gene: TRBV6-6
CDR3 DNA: TGTGCCAGCAGTGGGGGGACAGGGGGCTTCTATGGCTACACCTTC
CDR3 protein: CASSGGTGGFYGYTF

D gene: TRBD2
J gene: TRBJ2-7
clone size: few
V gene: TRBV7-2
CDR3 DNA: TGTGCCAGCAGCCTTCGGGTAGCGGGGGGAAGCCGCTACGAGCAGTACTTC
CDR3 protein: CASSLRVAGGSRYEQYF

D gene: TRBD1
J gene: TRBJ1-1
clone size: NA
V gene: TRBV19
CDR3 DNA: TGTGCCAGTAGTCCACAGGGGTCGTACACTGAAGCTTTCTTT
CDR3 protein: CASSPQGSYTEAFF

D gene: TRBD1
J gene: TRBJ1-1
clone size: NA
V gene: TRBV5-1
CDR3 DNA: TGCGCCAGCAGCTCCGGGACAGAACCGAACACTGAAGCTTTCTTT
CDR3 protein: CASSSGTEPNTEAFF

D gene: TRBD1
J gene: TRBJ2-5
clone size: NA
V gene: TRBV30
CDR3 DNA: TGTGCCTGGAAGACAGGGGGCAGGTGGGAGACCCAGTACTTC
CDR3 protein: CAWKTGGRWETQYF

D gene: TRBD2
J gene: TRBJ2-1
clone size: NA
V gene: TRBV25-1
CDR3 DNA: TGTGCCAGCAGTGAATCGGGGGGGCCCATAAACAATGAGCAGTTCTTC
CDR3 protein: CASSESGGPINNEQFF

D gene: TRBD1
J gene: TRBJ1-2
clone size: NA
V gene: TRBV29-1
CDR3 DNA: TGCAGCGTGACGGGACAGACCTTCGACTATGGCTACACCTTC
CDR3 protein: CSVTGQTFDYGYTF

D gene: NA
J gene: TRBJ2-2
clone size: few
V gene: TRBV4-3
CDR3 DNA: TGCGCCAGCAGCCAAGACAGAACCGGGGAGCTGTTTTTT
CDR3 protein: CASSQDRTGELFF